This T cell receptor beta chain is from a study of PD-L1 blockade in urothelial cancer. About the study: Most patients, about 90% of the roughly 29, were males with bladder-origin cancer. Once treatment had started, blood was analyzed at 3 weeks (second dose) and again at 6 weeks.

The CDR3 contains 15 residues. Germline CDR1 and CDR2: SGHRS and YFSETQ. The J segment lost 5 bases and the V segment lost 3 bases, leaving 7 bases of the junction unmatched. Produced via immunoSEQ multiplex PCR; TCRdb's table is partial and in-frame only. The sample contains 75,000 to 95,000 clones, more than 90% of which appear only once. The sample was PBMCs, taken around atezolizumab (anti-PD-L1) treatment. The chain joins TRBV5-1 to TRBJ2-5; 10 bases map to TRBD1. This clonotype originated in a man aged 55 to 69 with urothelial cancer. In DNA form, the CDR3 reads TGCGCCAGCAGCTCGGGACAGGGGTTTGTGGAGACCCAGTACTTC. Encoded protein: CASSSGQGFVETQYF.